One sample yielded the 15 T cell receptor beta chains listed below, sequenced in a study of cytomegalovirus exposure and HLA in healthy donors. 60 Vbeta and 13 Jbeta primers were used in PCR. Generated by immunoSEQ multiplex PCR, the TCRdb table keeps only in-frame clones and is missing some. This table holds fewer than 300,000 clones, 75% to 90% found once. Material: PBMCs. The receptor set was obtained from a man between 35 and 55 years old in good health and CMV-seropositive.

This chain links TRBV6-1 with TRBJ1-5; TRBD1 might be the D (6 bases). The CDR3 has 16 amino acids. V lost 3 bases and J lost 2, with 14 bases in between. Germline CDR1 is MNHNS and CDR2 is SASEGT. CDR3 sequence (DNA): TGTGCCAGCAGTGATGAGTGGGGGCGCGGCAATCAGCCCCAGCATTTT. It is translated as CASSDEWGRGNQPQHF.

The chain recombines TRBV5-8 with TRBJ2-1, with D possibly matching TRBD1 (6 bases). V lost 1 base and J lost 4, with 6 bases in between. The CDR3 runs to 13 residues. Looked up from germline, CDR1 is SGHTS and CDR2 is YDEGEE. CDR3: CASSLTGYNEQFF. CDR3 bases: TGTGCCAGCAGCTTGACAGGGTACAATGAGCAGTTCTTC.

The DNA for the CDR3 is TGTGCCAGCTCAGTCGGGAGGCGCGAAAAACTGTTTTTT. This codes for CASSVGRREKLFF. The V call is TRBV18, the J call TRBJ1-4; D is ambiguous. The CDR3 sequence is 13 residues long. With 5 bases removed from V and 8 bases from J, the gap between germline ends came to 12 bases. CDR1 is KGHSH and CDR2 is LQKENI in the germline V gene.

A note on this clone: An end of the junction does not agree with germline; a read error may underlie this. This chain's CDR3 is CASSPSVASTDTQYF. The CDR3 bases are TGTGCTAGCAGCCCTAGCGTAGCTAGCACAGATACGCAGTATTTT. This chain links TRBV7-7 with TRBJ2-3; D is possibly TRBD2 (6 bases). Germline V gene lookup returns CDR1 SSHAT and CDR2 FNYEAQ (reference sequence). The CDR3 loop spans 15 amino acids.

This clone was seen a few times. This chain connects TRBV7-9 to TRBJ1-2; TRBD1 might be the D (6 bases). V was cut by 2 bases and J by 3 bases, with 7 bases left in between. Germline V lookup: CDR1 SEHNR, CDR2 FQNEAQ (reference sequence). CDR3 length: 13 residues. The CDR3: CASSLQGYYGYTF. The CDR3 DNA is TGTGCCAGCAGCTTACAGGGGTACTATGGCTACACCTTC. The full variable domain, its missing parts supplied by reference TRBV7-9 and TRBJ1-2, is DTGVSQNPRHKITKRGQNVTFRCDPISEHNRLYWYRQTLGQGPEFLTYFQNEAQLEKSRLLSDRFSAERPKGSFSTLEIQRTEQGDSAMYLCASSLQGYYGYTFGSGTRLTVV.

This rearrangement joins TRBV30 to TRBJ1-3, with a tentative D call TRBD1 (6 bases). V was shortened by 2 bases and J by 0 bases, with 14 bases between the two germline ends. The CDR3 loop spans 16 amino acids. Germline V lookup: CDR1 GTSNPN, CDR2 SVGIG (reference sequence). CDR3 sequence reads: CAWSSGTPSSGNTIYF. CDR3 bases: TGTGCCTGGAGTAGCGGGACACCGAGCTCTGGAAACACCATATATTTT.

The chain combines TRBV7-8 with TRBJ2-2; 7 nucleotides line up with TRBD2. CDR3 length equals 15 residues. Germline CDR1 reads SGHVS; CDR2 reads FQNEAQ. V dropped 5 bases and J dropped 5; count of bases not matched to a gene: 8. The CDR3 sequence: CASSARESRTGELFF. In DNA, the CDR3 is TGTGCCAGCAGCGCGCGGGAGAGTCGGACCGGGGAGCTGTTTTTT.

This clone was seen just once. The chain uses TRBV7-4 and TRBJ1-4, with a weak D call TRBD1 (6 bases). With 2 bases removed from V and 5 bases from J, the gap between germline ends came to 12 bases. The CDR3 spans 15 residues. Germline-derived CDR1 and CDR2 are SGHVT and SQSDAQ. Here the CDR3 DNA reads TGTGCCAGCAGCTTAAGGGAGGGGGGGAATGAAAAACTGTTTTTT. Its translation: CASSLREGGNEKLFF.

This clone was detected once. CDR3 in amino acids: CASSIGAGGQETQYF. For the CDR3, the DNA is TGTGCCAGTAGTATTGGGGCGGGGGGCCAAGAGACCCAGTACTTC. V and J are TRBV19 and TRBJ2-5; 8 bases are a match to TRBD2. The CDR3 covers 15 residues. CDR1 and CDR2 from the germline V gene are LNHDA and SQIVND (reference sequence). The junction had 4 bases not matched to a gene; V was cut back by 3 bases and J by 1 base.

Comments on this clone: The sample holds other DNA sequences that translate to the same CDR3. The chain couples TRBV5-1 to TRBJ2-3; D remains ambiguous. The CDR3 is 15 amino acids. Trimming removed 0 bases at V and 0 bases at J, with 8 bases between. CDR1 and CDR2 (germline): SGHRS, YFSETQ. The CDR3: CASSLGRGSTDTQYF. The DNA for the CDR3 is TGCGCCAGCAGCTTGGGGCGAGGAAGCACAGATACGCAGTATTTT.

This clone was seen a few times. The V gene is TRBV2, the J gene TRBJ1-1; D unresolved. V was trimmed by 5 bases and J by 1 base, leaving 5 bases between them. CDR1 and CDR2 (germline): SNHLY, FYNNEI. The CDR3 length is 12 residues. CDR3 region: CASSSGNTEAFF. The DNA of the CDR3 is TGTGCCAGCAGTTCAGGGAACACTGAAGCTTTCTTT.

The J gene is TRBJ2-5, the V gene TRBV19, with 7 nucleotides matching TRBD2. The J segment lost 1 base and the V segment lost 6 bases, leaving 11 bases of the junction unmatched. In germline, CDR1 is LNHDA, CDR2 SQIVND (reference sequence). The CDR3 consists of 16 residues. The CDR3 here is CASSLLAGGAQETQYF. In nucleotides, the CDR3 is TGTGCCAGTAGCTTATTAGCGGGTGGAGCCCAAGAGACCCAGTACTTC. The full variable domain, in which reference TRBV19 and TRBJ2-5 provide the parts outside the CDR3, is DGGITQSPKYLFRKEGQNVTLSCEQNLNHDAMYWYRQDPGQGLRLIYYSQIVNDFQKGDIAEGYSVSREKKESFPLTVTSAQKNPTAFYLCASSLLAGGAQETQYFGPGTRLLVL.

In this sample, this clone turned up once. The CDR3 DNA sequence: TGTGCCAGCAGTTACTCGCTAGACGGCCCTGAAGCTTTCTTT. Encoded protein: CASSYSLDGPEAFF. The chain uses TRBV6-5 and TRBJ1-1; no reliable D call. Germline V lookup: CDR1 MNHEY, CDR2 SVGAGI. With 0 bases removed from V and 6 bases from J, the gap between germline ends came to 11 bases. This CDR3 has 14 residues.

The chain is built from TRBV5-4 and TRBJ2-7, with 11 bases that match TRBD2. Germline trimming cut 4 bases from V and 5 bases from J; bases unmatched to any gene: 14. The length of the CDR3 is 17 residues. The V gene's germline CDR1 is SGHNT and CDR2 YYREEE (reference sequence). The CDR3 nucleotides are TGTGCCAGCAGCCTCAGCGTACTAGCGGGAGTGGGCCACGAGCAGTACTTC. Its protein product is CASSLSVLAGVGHEQYF.

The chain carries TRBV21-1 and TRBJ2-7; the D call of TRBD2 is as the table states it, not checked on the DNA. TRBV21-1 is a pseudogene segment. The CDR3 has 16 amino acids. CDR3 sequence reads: CASPGNSSKSNDEQYF. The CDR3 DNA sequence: TGTGCCAGCCCGGGAAACAGCTCTAAGAGTAACGACGAGCAGTACTTC.